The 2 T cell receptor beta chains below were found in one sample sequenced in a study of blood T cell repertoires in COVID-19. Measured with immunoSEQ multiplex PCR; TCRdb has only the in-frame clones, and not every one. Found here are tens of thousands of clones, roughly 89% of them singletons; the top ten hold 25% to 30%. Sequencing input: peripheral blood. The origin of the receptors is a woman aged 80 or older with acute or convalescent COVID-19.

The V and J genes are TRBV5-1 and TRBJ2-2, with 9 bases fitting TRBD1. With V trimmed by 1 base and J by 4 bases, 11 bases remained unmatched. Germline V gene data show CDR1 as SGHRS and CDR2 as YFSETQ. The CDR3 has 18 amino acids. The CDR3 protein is CASSLSASGTGSTGELFF. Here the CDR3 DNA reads TGCGCCAGCAGCTTGTCCGCATCCGGGACAGGGTCCACCGGGGAGCTGTTTTTT.

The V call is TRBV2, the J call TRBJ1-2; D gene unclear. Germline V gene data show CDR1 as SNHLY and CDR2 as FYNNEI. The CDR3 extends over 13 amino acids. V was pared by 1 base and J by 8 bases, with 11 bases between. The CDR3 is CASSEEGGSGYTF. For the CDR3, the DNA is TGTGCCAGCAGTGAAGAAGGAGGCAGCGGCTACACCTTC.